This TCR beta chain was sequenced during a study of blood T cell repertoires in COVID-19. Followed longitudinally, the Seattle patients had been enrolled during active infection. V was pared by 6 bases and J by 0 bases, with 12 bases between. The germline CDR1 and CDR2 sequences are SNHLY and FYNNEI. The CDR3 consists of 15 residues. The method was immunoSEQ multiplex PCR; TCRdb's version includes in-frame clones alone and lacks a portion of them. The data contain about 220,000 clones, roughly 80% of them singletons. The chain recombines TRBV2 with TRBJ2-1; TRBD2 is a possible D gene (5 bases). The specimen sequenced was peripheral blood. The sequence was obtained from a woman aged 70-85 years with COVID-19, enrolled during active disease. DNA of the CDR3: TGTGCCAGCAGGCCTCAGGCGGGCTCCTACAATGAGCAGTTCTTC. Protein sequence: CASRPQAGSYNEQFF.